This T cell receptor (beta chain) comes out of a study of blood T cell repertoires in COVID-19. The overall study: The United States, Italy and Spain were the sources of the acute and convalescent COVID-19 samples. The analysed material was cDNA or gDNA that came from T cells, B-cell-depleted T cells, or PBMCs.

Seattle participants joined during active infection and were tracked over time. Sequencing was performed with immunoSEQ multiplex PCR; in TCRdb, only in-frame clones are kept and a portion is missing. The sample shows fewer than 200,000 clones, roughly 89% of them seen only once. Germline V gene lookup returns CDR1 SGDLS and CDR2 YYNGEE. The CDR3 extends over 15 amino acids. J was trimmed by 2 bases and V by 2 bases; bases with no gene match: 3. The chain combines TRBV9 with TRBJ2-7; 11 nucleotides line up with TRBD2. This TCR derives from a woman in her sixties or seventies with COVID-19, enrolled during active disease. The sample taken for sequencing was peripheral blood. CDR3 sequence reads: CASSVGLAETYEQYF. The CDR3 region has the DNA TGTGCCAGCAGCGTGGGACTAGCGGAGACCTACGAGCAGTACTTC.